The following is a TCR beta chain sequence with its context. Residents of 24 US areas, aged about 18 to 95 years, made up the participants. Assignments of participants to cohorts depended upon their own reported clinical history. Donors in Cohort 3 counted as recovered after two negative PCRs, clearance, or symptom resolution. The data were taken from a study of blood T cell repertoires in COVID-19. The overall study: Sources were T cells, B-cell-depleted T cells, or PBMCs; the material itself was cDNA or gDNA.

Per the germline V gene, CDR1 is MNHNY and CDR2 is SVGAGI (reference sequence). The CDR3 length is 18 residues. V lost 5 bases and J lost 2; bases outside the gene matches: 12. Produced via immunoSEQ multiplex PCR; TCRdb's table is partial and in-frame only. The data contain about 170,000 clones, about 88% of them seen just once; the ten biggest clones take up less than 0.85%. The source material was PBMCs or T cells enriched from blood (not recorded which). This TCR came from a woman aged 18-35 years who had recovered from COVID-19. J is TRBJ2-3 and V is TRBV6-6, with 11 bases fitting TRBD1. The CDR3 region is CASSPLSRTGGYTDTQYF. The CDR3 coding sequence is TGTGCCAGCAGTCCCCTATCACGGACAGGGGGCTACACAGATACGCAGTATTTT.